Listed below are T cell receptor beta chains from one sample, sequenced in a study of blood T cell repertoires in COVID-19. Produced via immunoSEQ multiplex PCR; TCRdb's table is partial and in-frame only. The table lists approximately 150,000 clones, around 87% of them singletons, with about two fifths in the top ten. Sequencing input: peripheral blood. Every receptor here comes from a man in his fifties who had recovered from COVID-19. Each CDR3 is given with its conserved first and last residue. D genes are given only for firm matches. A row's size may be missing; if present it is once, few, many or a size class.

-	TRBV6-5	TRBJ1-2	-	CASSYDLNREGYTF	TGTGCCAGCAGTTACGACCTCAACAGGGAAGGCTACACCTTC
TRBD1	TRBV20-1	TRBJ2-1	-	CSASGTGGPYNEQFF	TGCAGTGCTAGTGGGACAGGGGGCCCCTACAATGAGCAGTTCTTC
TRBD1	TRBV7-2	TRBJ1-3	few	CASSSYLGQVGSGNTIYF	TGTGCCAGCAGCTCGTATTTGGGACAGGTCGGTTCTGGAAACACCATATATTTT
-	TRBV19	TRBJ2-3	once	CASSIPGKSTDTQYF	TGTGCCAGTAGTATCCCAGGGAAGAGCACAGATACGCAGTATTTT
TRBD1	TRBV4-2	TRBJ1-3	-	CASSLPNIGAGQGFDTIYF	TGTGCCAGCAGCCTTCCGAACATAGGAGCGGGACAGGGGTTTGACACCATATATTTT
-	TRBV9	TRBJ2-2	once	CASSARRTGELFF	TGTGCCAGCAGCGCGAGGAGGACCGGGGAGCTGTTTTTT
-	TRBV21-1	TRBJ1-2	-	CASSLRTGESSYTF	TGTGCCAGCAGCCTCCGGACAGGGGAGAGTAGCTACACCTTC
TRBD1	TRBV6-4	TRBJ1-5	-	CASSPDRGGQPQHF	TGTGCCAGCAGTCCGGACAGGGGAGGACAGCCCCAGCATTTT
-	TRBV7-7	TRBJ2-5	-	CASSPRRTPHEETQYF	TGTGCCAGCAGCCCCCGACGGACTCCCCACGAGGAGACCCAGTACTTC
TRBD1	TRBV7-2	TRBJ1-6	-	CASSLFWRQGYHTPLHF	TGTGCCAGCAGCTTATTTTGGAGACAGGGATACCATACACCCCTCCACTTT
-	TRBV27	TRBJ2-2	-	CASSFYPGELFF	TGTGCCAGCAGTTTTTATCCCGGGGAGCTGTTTTTT
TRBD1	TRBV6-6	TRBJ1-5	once	CASRTTGGGNQPQHF	TGTGCCAGCAGGACGACAGGGGGCGGCAATCAGCCCCAGCATTTT
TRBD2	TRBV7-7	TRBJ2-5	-	CASSSTSGGGETQYF	TGTGCCAGCAGCTCGACTAGCGGGGGAGGGGAGACCCAGTACTTC
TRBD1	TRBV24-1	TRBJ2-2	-	CATQGQLNTGELFF	TGTGCCACCCAGGGACAGCTGAACACCGGGGAGCTGTTTTTT
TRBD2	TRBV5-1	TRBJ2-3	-	CASSLGLAGGLSTDTQYF	TGCGCCAGCAGCTTGGGACTAGCGGGGGGCCTTAGCACAGATACGCAGTATTTT
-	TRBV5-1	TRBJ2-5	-	CASSRSGAQETQYF	TGCGCCAGCAGCCGCTCAGGGGCGCAAGAGACCCAGTACTTC
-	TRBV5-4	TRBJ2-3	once	CASSLRGFGDTDTQYF	TGTGCCAGCAGCTTAAGGGGTTTTGGGGACACAGATACGCAGTATTTT
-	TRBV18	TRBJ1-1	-	CASSPRPGTTLDAFF	TGTGCCAGCTCACCAAGGCCCGGGACAACACTAGATGCTTTCTTT
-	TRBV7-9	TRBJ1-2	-	CASSLAGAGYGYTF	TGTGCCAGCAGCTTAGCCGGTGCAGGGTATGGCTACACCTTC